This T cell receptor beta chain was identified in a study of OX40 agonist ivuxolimab in advanced cancers. The repertoire was sequenced with immunoSEQ multiplex PCR; TCRdb's copy has only in-frame clones and lacks some. Of around 100,000 clones listed, nearly 90% are singletons. Germline CDR1 SGDLS, CDR2 YYNGEE. This CDR3 spans 13 amino acids. Between the trimmed V and J ends, which lost 0 bases and 5 bases, there was a span of 8 bases. The sequence was obtained from an adult with an advanced solid tumor such as melanoma, head and neck, liver or kidney cancer. The sample consisted of CD4+ or CD8+ T cells sorted from blood, taken in a trial of the OX40 agonist ivuxolimab. The gene calls are TRBV9 and TRBJ2-5, with a tentative D call TRBD2 (6 bases). The CDR3 sequence is CASSVAGEETQYF. The CDR3, as DNA: TGTGCCAGCAGCGTAGCGGGAGAGGAGACCCAGTACTTC.